These 16 T cell receptor beta chains came from one sample sequenced in a study of tumor and adjacent non-tumor tissue in lung cancer. The template was RNA from unsorted bulk tissue. The library came from three nested PCR rounds adapted from ARM-PCR protocols. TCRdb redid the calling of the multiplex PCR reads with MiXCR, one entry per CDR3 protein. The data contain over 110,000 distinct CDR3 sequences, 66% of them seen just once; the ten biggest clones take up around a sixth. Sequencing was carried out using lung tumor tissue. These receptors were taken from a man aged 55-75 years with small cell lung cancer.

Comments on this clonotype: At one of its ends the junction is not consistent with the germline gene, which may arise from a read error. The chain carries TRBV11-2 and TRBJ2-3; a possible D gene is TRBD2 (6 bases). CDR3 length: 13 amino acids. Germline assignment: CDR1 SGHAT and CDR2 FQNNGV. The CDR3 reads CSSSLGPRDTQYF. The CDR3 DNA is TGTTCCAGCAGCTTAGGACCGCGGGATACGCAATATTTT.

This chain links TRBV12-1 with TRBJ2-3; no check of the table's D call, TRBD2, against the DNA was made. TRBV12-1 is marked as a pseudogene. This CDR3 is 17 amino acids long. The CDR3 protein is CASSLPKRSIPTDTQYF. The DNA for the CDR3 is TGTGCCAGCAGCCTTCCAAAGCGGTCAATCCCCACAGATACGCAGTATTTT.

Regarding this clonotype: A much larger clone differs from this one at a single base, so this may be a read error. This chain connects TRBV29-1 to TRBJ2-3; 7 nucleotides line up with TRBD1. The CDR3 is made up of 12 amino acids. The J segment lost 2 bases and the V segment lost 7 bases, leaving 3 bases of the junction unmatched. CDR1 is SQVTM, CDR2 ANQGSEA, per germline. The CDR3 is CSAGTDTDTQYF. CDR3 DNA: TGCAGCGCGGGGACAGACACAGATACGCAGTATTTT.

On this clonotype: The junction departs from germline at one end; a sequencing error may be responsible. V gene TRBV11-2 combines with J gene TRBJ2-7; D unclear. The CDR3 contains 15 residues. Per germline, CDR1 SGHAT and CDR2 FQNNGV. DNA for the CDR3: TGTGCCAGCAGCTTAGAGTGGCAGGTGAGCTATGAGCATTATTTC. It is translated as CASSLEWQVSYEHYF. Using reference TRBV11-2 and TRBJ2-7 for the parts outside the CDR3, the full variable domain is EAGVAQSPRYKIIEKRQSVAFWCNPISGHATLYWYQQILGQGPKLLIQFQNNGVVDDSQLPKDRFSAERLKGVDSTLKIQPAKLEDSAVYLCASSLEWQVSYEHYFGPGTRLTVT.

Worth noting for this clonotype: A read error may account for a junction end that differs from germline. The chain uses TRBV11-3 and TRBJ2-3; 9 nucleotides match TRBD2. The CDR3 has 14 amino acids. Germline V gene lookup returns CDR1 SGHNT and CDR2 YENEEA. Here the CDR3 DNA reads TGTCCCAGCAGTCAGCGGGAGGAGTGTCATACGCAGTATTTT. It is translated as CPSSQREECHTQYF.

As for this clonotype: A much larger clonotype is one base distant, so this may be a read error. The V and J genes are TRBV25-1 and TRBJ1-4, with D uncertain. The germline V gene encodes CDR1 MGHDK and CDR2 SYGVNS. The CDR3 loop spans 15 amino acids. CDR3 region: CANSARTATNEKLFF. The DNA for the CDR3 is TGTGCCAACAGTGCCAGGACGGCAACTAATGAAAAACTGTTTTTT.

Regarding this clonotype: This clone may be a read error of a much larger clone one base away. The chain couples TRBV29-1 to TRBJ2-2; TRBD1 matches 9 bases. CDR1 and CDR2 (germline): SQVTM, ANQGSEA. The junction had 9 bases not matched to a gene; V was cut back by 6 bases and J by 7 bases. This CDR3 contains 14 residues. DNA for the CDR3: TGCAGCGTCCCGGGACAGGGAGATAACGGGGAGCTGTTTTTT. Amino acids: CSVPGQGDNGELFF.

About this clonotype itself: Its ends do not fully match the called genes, so a read error is possible. The chain uses TRBV20-1 and TRBJ2-1, with 12 bases matching TRBD2. Germline CDR1 DFQATT, CDR2 SNEGSKA (reference sequence). The length of the CDR3 is 15 residues. CDR3 nucleotide sequence: TGCTGTGCTAGAGGACTAGCGGGACCTGGCAATGAGCAGTTCTTC. Its translation is CCARGLAGPGNEQFF.

As regards this clonotype: A read error is possible here, since a much larger clone lies one base away. The chain recombines TRBV6-1 with TRBJ2-7; D is uncertain. Germline-derived CDR1 and CDR2 are MNHNS and SASEGT. The CDR3 sequence is 14 residues long. The CDR3 protein is CASTPSLGSYDQYF. CDR3 coding DNA: TGTGCCAGCACACCATCCCTGGGGTCCTACGACCAGTACTTC.

In its sample, this clonotype was seen many times. This chain uses TRBV20-1 with TRBJ2-3; 7 bases line up with TRBD2. Germline V gives CDR1 DFQATT, CDR2 SNEGSKA (reference sequence). J lost 1 base, V lost 5 bases, and 9 bases had no gene match. The CDR3 runs 15 residues. The CDR3 DNA is TGCAGTGCTGAAGGGTTTGCGGGAGGCACAGATACGCAGTATTTT. Translation: CSAEGFAGGTDTQYF.

This clonotype was seen repeatedly, ten times or more. The V call is TRBV6-1, the J call TRBJ2-4; no clear D gene. Between the trimmed V and J ends, which lost 2 bases and 1 base, there was a span of 9 bases. This CDR3 is built from 15 residues. Germline loops: CDR1 MNHNS, CDR2 SASEGT. CDR3 nucleotides: TGTGCCAGCAGTGAATCTGGCAGGGCCAAAAACATTCAGTACTTC. This codes for CASSESGRAKNIQYF.

This chain connects TRBV20-1 to TRBJ2-7, with D perhaps assigned TRBD1 or TRBD2 (5 bases each). The ends were cut back, 1 base at V and 2 bases at J, with 27 bases in the middle. From germline, CDR1 is DFQATT and CDR2 SNEGSKA (reference sequence). The CDR3 covers 19 residues. The CDR3 DNA reads TGCAGTGCTAGAGCCCCAGACCGGGACCTCAATCATTTTACCTACGAGCAGTACTTC. It codes for CSARAPDRDLNHFTYEQYF.

Comment on this clonotype: At one end, the junction sequence differs from germline, possibly due to a read error. This sequence joins TRBV5-5 and TRBJ2-7; the D gene is possibly TRBD1 (5 bases). The CDR3 contains 13 residues. CDR1 is SGHKS and CDR2 is YYEKEE in the germline V gene (reference sequence). CDR3 DNA sequence: TGTGCCAACAGGTACGACAGCTCCTATGAGCAGTACTTC. Amino acid sequence: CANRYDSSYEQYF.

Regarding this clonotype: This sequence may be a read error, since a much larger clone differs from it by one base. The chain couples TRBV6-2 or TRBV6-3 to TRBJ2-1; no reliable D call. The length of the CDR3 is 15 residues. Germline V CDR1 and CDR2: MNHEY, SVGEGT. Trimming removed 11 bases at V and 7 bases at J, with 24 bases between. CDR3 loop: CAGTNLRGVQNEQFF. The CDR3 DNA reads TGTGCCGGCACCAACCTTAGAGGAGTCCAAAATGAGCAGTTCTTC.

The chain has TRBV11-2 and TRBJ2-3, with TRBD2 identical over 10 bases. V was pared by 3 bases and J by 9 bases, with 9 bases of the junction left unmatched. The CDR3 sequence is 15 residues long. Per germline, CDR1 SGHAT and CDR2 FQNNGV. The DNA of the CDR3 is TGTGCCAGCAGCTTTTTAGCGGGAGGATGTGACACGCAGTATTTT. This encodes CASSFLAGGCDTQYF. The whole variable domain, filled in from reference TRBV11-2 and TRBJ2-3, reads EAGVAQSPRYKIIEKRQSVAFWCNPISGHATLYWYQQILGQGPKLLIQFQNNGVVDDSQLPKDRFSAERLKGVDSTLKIQPAKLEDSAVYLCASSFLAGGCDTQYFGPGTRLTVL.

A word on this clonotype: The junction differs from germline at one of its ends, possibly a read error. The genes are TRBV11-1 and TRBJ2-1; 10 nucleotides align to TRBD2. CDR3 length: 14 amino acids. Germline V gene lookup returns CDR1 SGHAT and CDR2 FQDESV (reference sequence). The CDR3: CASNFTSGISEQFF. The CDR3 nucleotides are TGTGCAAGCAACTTCACTAGCGGGATTAGTGAGCAGTTCTTC.